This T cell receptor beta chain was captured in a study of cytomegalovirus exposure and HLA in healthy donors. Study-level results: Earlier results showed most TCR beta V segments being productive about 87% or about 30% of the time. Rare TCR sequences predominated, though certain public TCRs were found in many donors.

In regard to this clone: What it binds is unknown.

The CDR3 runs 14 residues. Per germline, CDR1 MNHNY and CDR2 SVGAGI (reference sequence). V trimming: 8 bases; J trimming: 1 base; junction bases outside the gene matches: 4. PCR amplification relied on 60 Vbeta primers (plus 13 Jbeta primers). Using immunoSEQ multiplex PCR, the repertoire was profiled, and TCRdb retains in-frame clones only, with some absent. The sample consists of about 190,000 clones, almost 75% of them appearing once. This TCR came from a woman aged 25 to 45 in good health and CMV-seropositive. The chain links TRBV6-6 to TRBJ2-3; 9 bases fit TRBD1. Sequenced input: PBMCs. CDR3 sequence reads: CASGRDRGTDTQYF. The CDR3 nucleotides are TGTGCCAGCGGCCGGGACAGGGGCACAGATACGCAGTATTTT.